This TCR beta chain was sequenced during a study of T cells in Graves' hyperthyroidism and ophthalmopathy. Study-wide findings and caveats: A model using 13 V-J features told ophthalmopathy apart from stable hyperthyroidism. Blood also showed most of the thyroid clonotypes that were expanded above 0.001.

It was considered stable Graves' hyperthyroidism when ophthalmopathy did not progress within 18 months. This clonotype has only a few counts. Its antigen remains unidentified. Trimming left V 3 bases short and J 0 bases short, with 8 bases between. The V gene's germline CDR1 is DFQATT and CDR2 SNEGSKA (reference sequence). The CDR3 has 13 amino acids. Authors of the study amplified TCR beta CDR3 regions from RNA transcripts. The HTBI primer set served for first-round RT-PCR of the TCR CDR3. TCRdb fed the multiplex PCR reads into MiXCR, producing one record per CDR3 protein. The table includes 300,000 to 450,000 distinct CDR3 sequences, approximately 25% detected once.

The chain joins TRBV20-1 to TRBJ1-1; maybe TRBD1 (5 bases). Specimen: blood. This sequence was found in a man in his fifties or sixties with Graves' hyperthyroidism. CDR3 nucleotides: TGCAGTGCTAGTTGGGGCATGAACACTGAAGCTTTCTTT. Protein sequence: CSASWGMNTEAFF.